These 6 T cell receptor beta chains came from one sample sequenced in a study of blood T cell repertoires in COVID-19. Clones were sequenced by immunoSEQ multiplex PCR, and TCRdb holds only the in-frame ones, with some missing. The sample holds 300,000 to 400,000 clones, 70% to 90% seen once. Sequences were obtained from PBMCs or T cells enriched from blood (not recorded which). The receptors here all came from a middle-aged woman with acute COVID-19.

This clone was counted ten times or more. The rearrangement uses TRBV9 and TRBJ1-3, with 8 bases fitting TRBD1. The V gene's germline CDR1 is SGDLS and CDR2 YYNGEE. The CDR3 loop spans 16 amino acids. Unmatched junction bases numbered 5, after V lost 3 bases and J lost 0 bases. In nucleotides, the CDR3 is TGTGCCAGCAGCGCGAGAACAGGGGGCTCTGGAAACACCATATATTTT. This gives the protein CASSARTGGSGNTIYF.

This chain uses TRBV6-1 with TRBJ1-1, with D tentatively TRBD1 (6 bases). The CDR3 extends over 14 amino acids. The V gene's germline CDR1 is MNHNS and CDR2 SASEGT. The germline V and J ends were trimmed by 2 bases and 4 bases, with 11 bases remaining between them. Here the CDR3 reads CASSEKGRGTEAFF. The CDR3 nucleotides are TGTGCCAGCAGTGAAAAGGGCAGGGGCACTGAAGCTTTCTTT.

This chain links TRBV19 with TRBJ1-6, with 12 bases aligning to TRBD1. The CDR3 extends over 16 amino acids. J gave up 10 bases and V 11 bases, and 15 bases lay outside the gene matches. Germline lookup yields CDR1 LNHDA and CDR2 SQIVND (reference sequence). CDR3 bases: TGTGCCGGACGATCAGGGGACAGGGGGCACGGCTCACCCCTCCACTTT. As protein: CAGRSGDRGHGSPLHF.

V and J are TRBV20-1 and TRBJ2-1; 9 bases line up with TRBD1. Germline CDR1 reads DFQATT; CDR2 reads SNEGSKA (reference sequence). The CDR3 contains 15 residues. V shed 3 bases and J 12 bases; nucleotides not matched to a gene: 15. CDR3 protein: CSASRGTGTGHLQFF. The DNA of the CDR3 is TGCAGTGCTAGTAGAGGGACAGGGACCGGCCATCTGCAGTTCTTC.

This rearrangement joins TRBV28 to TRBJ1-5; the D is unclear. The V and J ends lost 1 base and 1 base respectively, with 23 bases between them. Germline CDR1 is MDHEN and CDR2 is SYDVKM. CDR3 length equals 20 residues. Here the CDR3 DNA reads TGTGCCAGCAGTTTATCGTATGGAGGTCTGAATTCGAGGAGCAATCAGCCCCAGCATTTT. It translates to CASSLSYGGLNSRSNQPQHF. The full variable domain, completed using reference TRBV28 and TRBJ1-5, is DVKVTQSSRYLVKRTGEKVFLECVQDMDHENMFWYRQDPGLGLRLIYFSYDVKMKEKGDIPEGYSVSREKKERFSLILESASTNQTSMYLCASSLSYGGLNSRSNQPQHFGDGTRLSIL.

The rearrangement uses TRBV7-9 and TRBJ2-4; TRBD2 is a possible D gene (5 bases). The CDR3 runs 15 residues. The V gene lost 5 bases and the J gene lost 0 bases, with 11 bases spanning the gap. Germline V gene sequence: CDR1 SEHNR, CDR2 FQNEAQ (reference sequence). The CDR3 sequence is CASSRTGVAKNIQYF. CDR3 in DNA: TGTGCCAGCAGCCGGACCGGGGTAGCCAAAAACATTCAGTACTTC.